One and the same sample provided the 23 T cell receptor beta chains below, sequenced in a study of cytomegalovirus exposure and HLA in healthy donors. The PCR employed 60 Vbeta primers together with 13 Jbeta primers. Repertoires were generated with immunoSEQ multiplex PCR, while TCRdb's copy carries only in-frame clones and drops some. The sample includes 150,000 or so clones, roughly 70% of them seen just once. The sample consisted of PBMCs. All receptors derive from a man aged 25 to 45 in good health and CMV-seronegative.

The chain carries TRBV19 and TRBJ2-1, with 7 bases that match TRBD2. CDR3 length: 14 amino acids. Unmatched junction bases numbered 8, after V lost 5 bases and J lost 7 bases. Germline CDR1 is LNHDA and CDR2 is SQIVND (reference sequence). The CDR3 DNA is TGTGCCAGTAGTGGTGGGAGGGCAAGAAATGAGCAGTTCTTC. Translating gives CASSGGRARNEQFF.

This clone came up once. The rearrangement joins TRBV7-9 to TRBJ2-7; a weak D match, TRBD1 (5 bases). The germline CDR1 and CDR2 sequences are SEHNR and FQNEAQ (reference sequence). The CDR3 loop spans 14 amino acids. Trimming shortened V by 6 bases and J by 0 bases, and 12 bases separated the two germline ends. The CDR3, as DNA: TGTGCCAGCAGTTCAGGGCTCCCCTCCTACGAGCAGTACTTC. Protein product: CASSSGLPSYEQYF.

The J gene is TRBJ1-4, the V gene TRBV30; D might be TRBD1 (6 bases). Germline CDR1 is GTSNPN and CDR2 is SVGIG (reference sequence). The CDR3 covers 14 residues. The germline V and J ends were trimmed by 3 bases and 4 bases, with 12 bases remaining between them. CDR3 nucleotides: TGTGCCTGGAGGGGACACGACTTTAATGAAAAACTGTTTTTT. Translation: CAWRGHDFNEKLFF.

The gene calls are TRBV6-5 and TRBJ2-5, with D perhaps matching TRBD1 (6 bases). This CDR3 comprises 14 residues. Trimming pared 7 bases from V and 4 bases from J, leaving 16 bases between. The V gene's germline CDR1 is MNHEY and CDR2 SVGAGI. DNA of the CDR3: TGTGCCAGCACTCACAATGGGGGCGGAGAGACCCAGTACTTC. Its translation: CASTHNGGGETQYF.

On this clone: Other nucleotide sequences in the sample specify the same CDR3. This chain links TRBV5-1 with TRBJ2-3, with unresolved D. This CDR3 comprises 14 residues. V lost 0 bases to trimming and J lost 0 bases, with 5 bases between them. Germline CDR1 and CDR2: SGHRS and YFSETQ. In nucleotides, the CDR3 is TGCGCCAGCAGCTTGGGGCGGAGCACAGATACGCAGTATTTT. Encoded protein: CASSLGRSTDTQYF.

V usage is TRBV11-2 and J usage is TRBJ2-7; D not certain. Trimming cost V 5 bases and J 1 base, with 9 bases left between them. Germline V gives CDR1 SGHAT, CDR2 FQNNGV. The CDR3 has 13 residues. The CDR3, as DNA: TGTGCCAGCAGCCTTGCCGAGTCCTACGAGCAGTACTTC. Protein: CASSLAESYEQYF.

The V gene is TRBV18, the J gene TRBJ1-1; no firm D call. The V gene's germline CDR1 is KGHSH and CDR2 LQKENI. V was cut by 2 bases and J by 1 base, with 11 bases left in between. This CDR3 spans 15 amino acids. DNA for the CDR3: TGTGCCAGCTCACCAGATCGTGCGCGGAACACTGAAGCTTTCTTT. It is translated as CASSPDRARNTEAFF.

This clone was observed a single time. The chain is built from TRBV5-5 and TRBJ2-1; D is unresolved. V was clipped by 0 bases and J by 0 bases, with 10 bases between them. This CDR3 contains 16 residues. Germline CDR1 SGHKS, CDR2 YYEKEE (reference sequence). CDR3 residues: CASSLAGGSSYNEQFF. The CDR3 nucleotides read TGTGCCAGCAGCTTGGCCGGCGGCAGCTCCTACAATGAGCAGTTCTTC. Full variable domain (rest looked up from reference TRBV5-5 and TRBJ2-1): DAGVTQSPTHLIKTRGQQVTLRCSPISGHKSVSWYQQVLGQGPQFIFQYYEKEERGRGNFPDRFSARQFPNYSSELNVNALLLGDSALYLCASSLAGGSSYNEQFFGPGTRLTVL.

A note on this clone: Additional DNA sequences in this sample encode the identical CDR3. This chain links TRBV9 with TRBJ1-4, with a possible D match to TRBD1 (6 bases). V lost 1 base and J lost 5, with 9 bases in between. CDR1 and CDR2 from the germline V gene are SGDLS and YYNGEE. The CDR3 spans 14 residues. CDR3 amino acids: CASSVTGSNEKLFF. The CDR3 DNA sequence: TGTGCCAGCAGCGTAACAGGGTCGAATGAAAAACTGTTTTTT.

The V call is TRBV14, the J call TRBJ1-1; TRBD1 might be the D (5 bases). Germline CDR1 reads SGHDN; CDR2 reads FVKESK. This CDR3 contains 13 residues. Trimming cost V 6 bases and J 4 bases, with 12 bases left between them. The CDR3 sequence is CASSPQVLTEAFF. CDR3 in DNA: TGTGCCAGCAGTCCACAGGTCCTCACTGAAGCTTTCTTT. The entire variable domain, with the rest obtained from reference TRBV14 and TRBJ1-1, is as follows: EAGVTQFPSHSVIEKGQTVTLRCDPISGHDNLYWYRRVMGKEIKFLLHFVKESKQDESGMPNNRFLAERTGGTYSTLKVQPAELEDSGVYFCASSPQVLTEAFFGQGTRLTVV.

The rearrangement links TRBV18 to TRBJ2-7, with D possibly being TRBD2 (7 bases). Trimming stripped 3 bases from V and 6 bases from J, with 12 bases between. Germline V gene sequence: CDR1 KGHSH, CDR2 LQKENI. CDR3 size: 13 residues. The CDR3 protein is CASSPGGAREQYF. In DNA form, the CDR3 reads TGTGCCAGCTCACCGGGGGGGGCGCGCGAGCAGTACTTC.

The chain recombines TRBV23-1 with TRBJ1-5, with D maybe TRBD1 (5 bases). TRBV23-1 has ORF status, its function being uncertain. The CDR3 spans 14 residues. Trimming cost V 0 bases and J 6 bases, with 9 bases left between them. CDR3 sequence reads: CASSQSQGSQPQHF. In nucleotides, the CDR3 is TGCGCCAGCAGTCAATCGCAGGGTAGTCAGCCCCAGCATTTT.

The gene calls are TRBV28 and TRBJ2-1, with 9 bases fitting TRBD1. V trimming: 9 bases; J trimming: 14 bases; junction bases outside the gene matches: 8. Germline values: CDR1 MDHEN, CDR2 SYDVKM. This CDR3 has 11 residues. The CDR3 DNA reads TGTGCCAGTACCGGGACAGGGATGAAGTTCTTC. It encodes CASTGTGMKFF.

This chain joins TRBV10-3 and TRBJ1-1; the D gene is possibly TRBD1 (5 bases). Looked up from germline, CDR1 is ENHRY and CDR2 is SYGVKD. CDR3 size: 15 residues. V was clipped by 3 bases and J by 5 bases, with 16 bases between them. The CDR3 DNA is TGTGCCATCAGTGACTCCCGCGGGGGGGGAACTGAAGCTTTCTTT. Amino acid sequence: CAISDSRGGGTEAFF.

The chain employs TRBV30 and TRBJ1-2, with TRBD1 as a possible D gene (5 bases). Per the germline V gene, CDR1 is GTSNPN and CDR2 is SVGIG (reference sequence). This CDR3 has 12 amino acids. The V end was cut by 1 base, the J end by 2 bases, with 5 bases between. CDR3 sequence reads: CAWSAGNYGYTF. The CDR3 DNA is TGTGCCTGGAGTGCAGGGAACTATGGCTACACCTTC.

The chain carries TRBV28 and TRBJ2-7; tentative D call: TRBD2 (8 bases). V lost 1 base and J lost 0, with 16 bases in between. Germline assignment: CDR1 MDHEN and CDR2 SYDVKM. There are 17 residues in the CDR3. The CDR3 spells CASSLSGGGQSSYEQYF. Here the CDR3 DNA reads TGTGCCAGCAGTTTATCCGGGGGGGGACAGTCCTCCTACGAGCAGTACTTC.

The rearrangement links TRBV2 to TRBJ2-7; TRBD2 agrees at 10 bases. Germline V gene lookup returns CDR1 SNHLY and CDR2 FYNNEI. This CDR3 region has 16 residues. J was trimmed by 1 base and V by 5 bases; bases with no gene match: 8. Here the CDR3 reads CASSFGLADPSYEQYF. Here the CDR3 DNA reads TGTGCCAGCAGTTTCGGACTAGCGGACCCTTCCTACGAGCAGTACTTC.

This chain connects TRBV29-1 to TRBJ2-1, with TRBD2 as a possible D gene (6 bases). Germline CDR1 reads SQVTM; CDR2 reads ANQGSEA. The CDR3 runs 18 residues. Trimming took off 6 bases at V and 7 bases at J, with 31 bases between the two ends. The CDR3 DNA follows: TGCAGCGTGCCCGCCCCGGGACGCCTACTGCCCCGGGGGAATGAGCAGTTCTTC. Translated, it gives CSVPAPGRLLPRGNEQFF.

DNA for the CDR3: TGCGCCAGCAGCTCTGGACAGGGACCCTACGAGCAGTACTTC. The encoded protein is CASSSGQGPYEQYF. The rearrangement joins TRBV10-2 to TRBJ2-5, with TRBD1 matching 8 bases. The closer fit of TRBJ2-7 to the DNA end suggests the J call may be wrong. CDR1 WSHSY and CDR2 SAAADI come from the germline V gene. The CDR3 consists of 14 residues.

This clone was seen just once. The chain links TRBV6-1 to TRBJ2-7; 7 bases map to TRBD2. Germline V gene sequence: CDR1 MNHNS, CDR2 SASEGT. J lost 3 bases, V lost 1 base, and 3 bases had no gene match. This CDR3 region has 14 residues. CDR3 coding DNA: TGTGCCAGCAGTGAAGAACTAGCGAGCTACGAGCAGTACTTC. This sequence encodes CASSEELASYEQYF.

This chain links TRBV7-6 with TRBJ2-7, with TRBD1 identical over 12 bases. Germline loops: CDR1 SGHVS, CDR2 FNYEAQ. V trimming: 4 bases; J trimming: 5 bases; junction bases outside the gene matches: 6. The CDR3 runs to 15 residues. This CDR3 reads CASSSRDRGLDEQYF. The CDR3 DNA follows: TGTGCCAGCAGCTCCAGGGACAGGGGGCTCGACGAGCAGTACTTC.

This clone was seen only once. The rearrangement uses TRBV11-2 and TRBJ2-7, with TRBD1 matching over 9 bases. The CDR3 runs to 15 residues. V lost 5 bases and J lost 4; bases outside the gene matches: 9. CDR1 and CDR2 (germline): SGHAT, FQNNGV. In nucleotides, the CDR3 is TGTGCCAGCAGCCAAACAGGGGGCGGTGGGTACGAGCAGTACTTC. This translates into CASSQTGGGGYEQYF.

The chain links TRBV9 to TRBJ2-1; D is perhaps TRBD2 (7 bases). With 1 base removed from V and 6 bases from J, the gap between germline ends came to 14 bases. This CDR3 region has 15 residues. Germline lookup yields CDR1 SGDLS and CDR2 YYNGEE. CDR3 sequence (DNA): TGTGCCAGCAGCGTATCGGGGGGCCGTGGCAATGAGCAGTTCTTC. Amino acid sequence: CASSVSGGRGNEQFF. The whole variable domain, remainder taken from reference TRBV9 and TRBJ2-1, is DSGVTQTPKHLITATGQRVTLRCSPRSGDLSVYWYQQSLDQGLQFLIQYYNGEERAKGNILERFSAQQFPDLHSELNLSSLELGDSALYFCASSVSGGRGNEQFFGPGTRLTVL.